The 21 T cell receptor beta chains listed next were all sequenced from one sample in a study of regulatory and conventional T cells in RAG deficiency. The method was immunoSEQ multiplex PCR; TCRdb's version includes in-frame clones alone and lacks a portion of them. The table records 30,000 to 35,000 clones, over 80% of them present only once. The data also belong to a second study, concerning regulatory T cells. That report adds: Primers: 52 TRBV forward and 13 TRBJ reverse.

The sequenced material came from CD8+ T cells sorted from blood. Receptors were obtained from a human donor in good health.

This rearrangement joins TRBV2 to TRBJ2-5; no clear D gene. The germline gives CDR1 SNHLY, CDR2 FYNNEI. Between the trimmed V and J ends, which lost 4 bases and 0 bases, there was a span of 6 bases. The CDR3 runs 13 residues. For the CDR3, the DNA is TGTGCCAGCAGTGCACCTAACCAAGAGACCCAGTACTTC. Residues: CASSAPNQETQYF.

The chain joins TRBV18 to TRBJ2-7; D gene ambiguous. Trimming took 2 bases from V and 2 from J, leaving 10 bases between them. The CDR3 spans 14 residues. Per the germline V gene, CDR1 is KGHSH and CDR2 is LQKENI. This CDR3 is CASSPDLTTYEQYF. CDR3 nucleotides: TGTGCCAGCTCACCAGACTTAACGACCTACGAGCAGTACTTC. The full variable domain, rest sourced from reference TRBV18 and TRBJ2-7, is NAGVMQNPRHLVRRRGQEARLRCSPMKGHSHVYWYRQLPEEGLKFMVYLQKENIIDESGMPKERFSAEFPKEGPSILRIQQVVRGDSAAYFCASSPDLTTYEQYFGPGTRLTVT.

V and J are TRBV27 and TRBJ2-6; no reliable D call. The germline CDR1 and CDR2 sequences are MNHEY and SMNVEV (reference sequence). The CDR3 sequence is 18 residues long. V was pared by 2 bases and J by 0 bases, with 14 bases between. CDR3 region: CASSLIGLMGSGANVLTF. The CDR3 DNA sequence: TGTGCCAGCAGTTTAATAGGGCTTATGGGCTCTGGGGCCAACGTCCTGACTTTC.

The V call is TRBV2, the J call TRBJ2-3, with a weak D call TRBD2 (5 bases). Trimming took 8 bases from V and 2 from J, leaving 11 bases between them. The CDR3 sequence is 13 residues long. Germline CDR1 reads SNHLY; CDR2 reads FYNNEI. The chain's CDR3 is CASRSGPTDTQYF. In DNA, the CDR3 is TGTGCCAGCCGAAGCGGACCCACAGATACGCAGTATTTT. Full variable domain (outside the CDR3, taken from reference TRBV2 and TRBJ2-3): EPEVTQTPSHQVTQMGQEVILRCVPISNHLYFYWYRQILGQKVEFLVSFYNNEISEKSEIFDDQFSVERPDGSNFTLKIRSTKLEDSAMYFCASRSGPTDTQYFGPGTRLTVL.

The chain has TRBV11-3 and TRBJ2-1, with TRBD2 identical over 7 bases. The CDR3 runs to 15 residues. Germline V gene sequence: CDR1 SGHNT, CDR2 YENEEA. J was trimmed by 9 bases and V by 7 bases; bases with no gene match: 15. DNA of the CDR3: TGTGCCAGCACCTCAAGCGGGATGGTTTTGGGTGAGCAGTTCTTC. This translates into CASTSSGMVLGEQFF.

The chain links TRBV6-5 to TRBJ2-1; D is ambiguous. V shed 6 bases and J shed 7 bases, with 7 bases lying between them. Looked up from germline, CDR1 is MNHEY and CDR2 is SVGAGI. This CDR3 is 11 amino acids long. As DNA, the CDR3 is TGTGCCAGCAGCCGGGCGAATGAGCAGTTCTTC. Its protein product is CASSRANEQFF.

V gene TRBV7-2 combines with J gene TRBJ2-7, with 8 bases matching TRBD1. After removal of 5 bases from V and 7 bases from J, the junction contained 10 bases not matched to a gene. CDR3 length: 14 amino acids. Germline values: CDR1 SGHTA, CDR2 FQGNSA. CDR3 coding DNA: TGTGCCAGCAGCCCAGGGGCAGGGGGCTCGGAGCAGTACTTC. The encoded protein is CASSPGAGGSEQYF.

The chain uses TRBV5-1 and TRBJ1-5; tentative D call: TRBD1 (6 bases). The CDR3 loop spans 15 amino acids. Trimming pared 4 bases from V and 2 bases from J, leaving 13 bases between. CDR1 SGHRS and CDR2 YFSETQ come from the germline V gene. The CDR3 region has the DNA TGCGCCAGCAGCCCCGAGGGGGTGGGCAATCAGCCCCAGCATTTT. Translated: CASSPEGVGNQPQHF.

The chain links TRBV4-3 to TRBJ2-1, with D possibly TRBD1 on 6 matching bases. Trimming removed 0 bases from V and 3 bases from J, with 12 bases in between. The CDR3 totals 16 residues. In germline, CDR1 is LGHNA, CDR2 YSLEER. CDR3 sequence reads: CASSQEDSHSYNEQFF. The CDR3 nucleotides are TGCGCCAGCAGCCAAGAGGACAGTCACAGCTACAATGAGCAGTTCTTC.

V gene TRBV5-4 combines with J gene TRBJ1-2; no clear D. Germline-derived CDR1 and CDR2 are SGHNT and YYREEE (reference sequence). V was pared by 6 bases and J by 4 bases, with 22 bases between. This CDR3 is 16 amino acids long. Here the CDR3 reads CASTYCLPGKTYGYTF. DNA for the CDR3: TGTGCCAGCACATACTGCCTACCAGGAAAGACCTATGGCTACACCTTC.

V and J are TRBV5-4 and TRBJ2-3; D ambiguous. V dropped 2 bases and J dropped 4 bases, with 14 bases sitting between them. This CDR3 comprises 15 residues. CDR1 and CDR2 (germline): SGHNT, YYREEE (reference sequence). CDR3 residues: CASSFGKVGSDTQYF. CDR3 nucleotides: TGTGCCAGCAGCTTCGGTAAAGTGGGATCAGATACGCAGTATTTT.

The chain uses TRBV30 and TRBJ2-3; D not resolved. Per germline, CDR1 GTSNPN and CDR2 SVGIG (reference sequence). The ends were cut back, 1 base at V and 3 bases at J, with 8 bases in the middle. This CDR3 region has 13 residues. CDR3 sequence reads: CAWSATQTDTQYF. CDR3 coding DNA: TGTGCCTGGAGTGCAACCCAAACAGATACGCAGTATTTT.

The V call is TRBV19, the J call TRBJ2-3; the D is unclear. V was trimmed by 4 bases and J by 5 bases, leaving 10 bases between them. Germline assignment: CDR1 LNHDA and CDR2 SQIVND (reference sequence). The CDR3 has 13 amino acids. CDR3 protein: CASSTAIQDTQYF. The DNA of the CDR3 is TGTGCCAGTAGTACGGCTATTCAAGATACGCAGTATTTT. The variable domain in full, completed from reference TRBV19 and TRBJ2-3, reads DGGITQSPKYLFRKEGQNVTLSCEQNLNHDAMYWYRQDPGQGLRLIYYSQIVNDFQKGDIAEGYSVSREKKESFPLTVTSAQKNPTAFYLCASSTAIQDTQYFGPGTRLTVL.

This chain links TRBV27 with TRBJ1-2, with D possibly matching TRBD1 (5 bases). The CDR3 consists of 16 residues. Germline V gives CDR1 MNHEY, CDR2 SMNVEV (reference sequence). With 3 bases removed from V and 3 bases from J, the gap between germline ends came to 17 bases. CDR3 nucleotide sequence: TGTGCCAGCAGTTTCATGGCTAGCGGGACCTACTATGGCTACACCTTC. This sequence encodes CASSFMASGTYYGYTF.

This chain connects TRBV7-6 to TRBJ2-7, with D uncertain. Germline assignment: CDR1 SGHVS and CDR2 FNYEAQ. With 1 base removed from V and 5 bases from J, the gap between germline ends came to 9 bases. This CDR3 is built from 13 residues. The CDR3 DNA reads TGTGCCAGCAGCTTAGGGGTTATAGACGAGCAGTACTTC. Protein sequence: CASSLGVIDEQYF.

V gene TRBV5-5 combines with J gene TRBJ2-1; 7 nucleotides agree with TRBD2. The CDR3 spans 14 residues. The germline V gene encodes CDR1 SGHKS and CDR2 YYEKEE (reference sequence). V dropped 4 bases and J dropped 7; count of bases not matched to a gene: 8. The chain's CDR3 is CASSPRAGVNEQFF. The CDR3 DNA reads TGTGCCAGCAGCCCGAGGGCGGGGGTTAATGAGCAGTTCTTC.

The chain uses TRBV5-1 and TRBJ1-4, with TRBD1 identical over 8 bases. This CDR3 comprises 14 residues. Germline CDR1 and CDR2: SGHRS and YFSETQ. V was clipped by 4 bases and J by 3 bases; unmatched bases: 2. The CDR3 coding sequence is TGCGCCAGCAGCCCGACAGGGGCTAATGAAAAACTGTTTTTT. Protein product: CASSPTGANEKLFF.

The rearrangement joins TRBV9 to TRBJ2-5; no definite D call. This CDR3 comprises 14 residues. Trimming shortened V by 4 bases and J by 5 bases, and 15 bases separated the two germline ends. CDR1 and CDR2 (germline): SGDLS, YYNGEE. For the CDR3, the DNA is TGTGCCAGCAGCCCTTCGAACGGTGGGGAGACCCAGTACTTC. Encoded protein: CASSPSNGGETQYF.

The rearrangement joins TRBV19 to TRBJ2-2; 11 bases fit TRBD2. The CDR3 spans 17 residues. Per the germline V gene, CDR1 is LNHDA and CDR2 is SQIVND (reference sequence). V gave up 2 bases and J gave up 4 bases; unmatched junction bases: 6. CDR3 residues: CASSIIAGGPITGELFF. For the CDR3, the DNA is TGTGCCAGTAGTATAATAGCGGGAGGGCCAATCACCGGGGAGCTGTTTTTT.

The chain recombines TRBV7-8 with TRBJ1-5; D call uncertain. The germline CDR1 and CDR2 sequences are SGHVS and FQNEAQ. There are 16 residues in the CDR3. Trimming removed 1 base from V and 0 bases from J, with 10 bases in between. Here the CDR3 reads CASSLGSGNSNQPQHF. The CDR3 coding sequence is TGTGCCAGCAGCTTAGGATCGGGGAATAGCAATCAGCCCCAGCATTTT. The full variable domain, in which reference TRBV7-8 and TRBJ1-5 provide the parts outside the CDR3, is GAGVSQSPRYKVAKRGQDVALRCDPISGHVSLFWYQQALGQGPEFLTYFQNEAQLDKSGLPSDRFFAERPEGSVSTLKIQRTQQEDSAVYLCASSLGSGNSNQPQHFGDGTRLSIL.

CDR3 bases: TGTGCCAGCAGCCCTGGGACAGGGATCTACGAGCAGTACTTC. Protein sequence: CASSPGTGIYEQYF. This sequence joins TRBV6-6 and TRBJ2-7; 9 positions agree with TRBD1. The J segment lost 3 bases and the V segment lost 6 bases, leaving 6 bases of the junction unmatched. Germline V CDR1 and CDR2: MNHNY, SVGAGI (reference sequence). There are 14 residues in the CDR3.